This is a list of T cell receptor beta chains from one sample in a study of blood T cell repertoires in COVID-19. Measured with immunoSEQ multiplex PCR; TCRdb has only the in-frame clones, and not every one. Altogether 150,000 to 250,000 clones are present, 94% being singletons, with the ten largest covering 0.6% to 0.8%. The sequenced sample consisted of peripheral blood. These receptors originate from a young man with COVID-19, enrolled during active disease. The conserved cysteine and the conserved F or W are not part of the CDR3 here. Each record gives: V gene, J gene, D gene, CDR3 protein. D genes are given only for firm matches.

v_call: TRBV10-3; j_call: TRBJ1-4; d_call: .; cdr3_aa: AISDRQTDEKLF
v_call: TRBV12-5; j_call: TRBJ1-2; d_call: TRBD1; cdr3_aa: ASGLPRRGPGWGYT
v_call: TRBV5-1; j_call: TRBJ1-2; d_call: TRBD1; cdr3_aa: ASSSDRGFNYGYT
v_call: TRBV10-2; j_call: TRBJ2-7; d_call: TRBD1; cdr3_aa: ASRAGTGGYEQY
v_call: TRBV6-5; j_call: TRBJ2-1; d_call: .; cdr3_aa: ASNGRVSNEQF
v_call: TRBV20-1; j_call: TRBJ1-2; d_call: .; cdr3_aa: SASNGDYGYT
v_call: TRBV18; j_call: TRBJ2-6; d_call: .; cdr3_aa: ASSPPRDSGANVLT
v_call: TRBV27; j_call: TRBJ2-7; d_call: TRBD2; cdr3_aa: ASSFSGGAYEQY
v_call: TRBV7-9; j_call: TRBJ1-1; d_call: TRBD1; cdr3_aa: ASSPTGANTEAF
v_call: TRBV30; j_call: TRBJ1-6; d_call: .; cdr3_aa: AWSVRGSYNSPLH
v_call: TRBV10-1; j_call: TRBJ2-2; d_call: .; cdr3_aa: ASSDGGDAGELF
v_call: TRBV5-6; j_call: TRBJ1-2; d_call: .; cdr3_aa: ASSLAGPPNYGYT
v_call: TRBV18; j_call: TRBJ1-5; d_call: TRBD1; cdr3_aa: ASSPMAGQSSNQPQH
v_call: TRBV9; j_call: TRBJ1-1; d_call: TRBD1; cdr3_aa: ASSPSTGEAF
v_call: TRBV5-4; j_call: TRBJ1-2; d_call: TRBD1; cdr3_aa: ASSSTRDSDYGYT
v_call: TRBV28; j_call: TRBJ1-2; d_call: .; cdr3_aa: ASSLRARVDGYT
v_call: TRBV2; j_call: TRBJ1-6; d_call: .; cdr3_aa: ASSEGRVKNSPLH
v_call: TRBV25-1; j_call: TRBJ2-2; d_call: .; cdr3_aa: ASSASRDTLNTGELF
v_call: TRBV2; j_call: TRBJ1-5; d_call: TRBD1; cdr3_aa: ASSGIRDRGQPQH
v_call: TRBV5-5; j_call: TRBJ1-1; d_call: TRBD1; cdr3_aa: ASSLRTGPNTEAF
v_call: TRBV19; j_call: TRBJ2-7; d_call: TRBD2; cdr3_aa: ASSTREARYEQY
v_call: TRBV6-5; j_call: TRBJ2-1; d_call: TRBD1; cdr3_aa: ASRWGQYNEQF
v_call: TRBV18; j_call: TRBJ2-7; d_call: TRBD1; cdr3_aa: ASSPGQIPYEQY
v_call: TRBV4-1; j_call: TRBJ1-6; d_call: TRBD1; cdr3_aa: ASSQEPGGSYNSPLH
v_call: TRBV19; j_call: TRBJ2-1; d_call: TRBD2; cdr3_aa: ASSIDLAGGIYNEQF
v_call: TRBV5-1; j_call: TRBJ2-7; d_call: TRBD1; cdr3_aa: ASSWGGGQGAYEQY
v_call: TRBV3-1/TRBV3-2; j_call: TRBJ2-1; d_call: .; cdr3_aa: ASSPTRDSYNEQF
v_call: TRBV3-1/TRBV3-2; j_call: TRBJ1-1; d_call: TRBD1; cdr3_aa: ASSLRTGSTEAF
v_call: TRBV5-1; j_call: TRBJ1-1; d_call: TRBD1; cdr3_aa: ASSPRGAEAF
v_call: TRBV19; j_call: TRBJ1-6; d_call: .; cdr3_aa: ASSIRTLEYSPLH
v_call: TRBV2; j_call: TRBJ1-1; d_call: .; cdr3_aa: ASSVEGLGEAF
v_call: TRBV5-1; j_call: TRBJ1-2; d_call: .; cdr3_aa: ASSLDSGGYT
v_call: TRBV6-6; j_call: TRBJ2-7; d_call: TRBD1; cdr3_aa: ASSAQGGNLDEQY
v_call: TRBV20-1; j_call: TRBJ2-3; d_call: TRBD1; cdr3_aa: SASQGGTDTQY
v_call: TRBV13; j_call: TRBJ1-3; d_call: .; cdr3_aa: ASSLVLGQGSGNTIY
v_call: TRBV7-9; j_call: TRBJ1-1; d_call: .; cdr3_aa: ASSLVGNEAF
v_call: TRBV27; j_call: TRBJ1-1; d_call: TRBD1; cdr3_aa: ASSLLRGTGGTEAF